This TCR beta chain was recovered during a study of T cell repertoires in cytomegalovirus infection. Turning to the study itself: It was recently identified HLA-C-restricted and well-studied HLA-B-restricted CMV epitopes that the study used. Whole-study results and caveats: CMV-specific TCR beta clonotypes restricted by HLA-C dominated the ex vivo response.

TCRdb recomputed calls from the reads with MiXCR, one row per CDR3 protein. The sample includes 200,000 or so distinct CDR3 sequences, 35% to 40% of them seen just once. The CDR3 is made up of 14 amino acids. The V gene's germline CDR1 is DFQATT and CDR2 SNEGSKA (reference sequence). The V end was cut by 0 bases, the J end by 4 bases, with 10 bases between. This clonotype was counted many times. The antigen is not known. The sequence derives from a human donor in good health (CMV status not recorded). Some clones in this sample may be carry-over from other donors' samples. The V and J genes are TRBV20-1 and TRBJ1-5, with TRBD1 as a possible D gene (6 bases). Sequenced material: CD8+ T cells from cultured PBMCs, taken from culture after CMV antigen stimulation. CDR3 amino acids: CSARDPGVNQPQHF. The CDR3 DNA sequence: TGCAGTGCTAGAGATCCAGGGGTGAATCAGCCCCAGCATTTT.